The source of this T cell receptor (beta chain) is a study of regulatory T cells in long-lasting Graves disease. This clonotype was seen only a few times. Arm-PCR with iRepertoire HTBI primers amplified the CDR3 regions for these TCR beta libraries. Per the original methods: Samples revealed approximately 67 TRBV and 11 to 15 TRBJ segments. TCRdb reprocessed the multiplex PCR reads with MiXCR, giving one entry per CDR3 protein. It is TCRdb's table, rather than the study itself, that gives the V and J calls and clone size. This table has hundreds of thousands of distinct CDR3 sequences, under 20% appearing once. The V gene's germline CDR1 is SQVTM and CDR2 ANQGSEA. This CDR3 spans 15 amino acids. Trimming pared 6 bases from V and 0 bases from J, leaving 16 bases between. As to time point: newly diagnosed GD, antithyroid drugs for less than 3 months. TCR sequences were obtained from RNA taken from PBMCs. Roughly 9.9-milliliter peripheral blood samples went into EDTA tubes.

These data are also associated with another study on T cells in Graves' hyperthyroidism and ophthalmopathy.

The starting material was peripheral blood mononuclear cells (PBMCs), obtained at new diagnosis, from a patient treated with antithyroid drugs. This receptor was obtained from a woman younger than 45 with Graves disease. This sequence joins TRBV29-1 and TRBJ2-3, with D maybe TRBD1 (6 bases). As DNA, the CDR3 is TGCAGCGTGAGCCCGGGGACAACGAGCACAGATACGCAGTATTTT. It translates to CSVSPGTTSTDTQYF.